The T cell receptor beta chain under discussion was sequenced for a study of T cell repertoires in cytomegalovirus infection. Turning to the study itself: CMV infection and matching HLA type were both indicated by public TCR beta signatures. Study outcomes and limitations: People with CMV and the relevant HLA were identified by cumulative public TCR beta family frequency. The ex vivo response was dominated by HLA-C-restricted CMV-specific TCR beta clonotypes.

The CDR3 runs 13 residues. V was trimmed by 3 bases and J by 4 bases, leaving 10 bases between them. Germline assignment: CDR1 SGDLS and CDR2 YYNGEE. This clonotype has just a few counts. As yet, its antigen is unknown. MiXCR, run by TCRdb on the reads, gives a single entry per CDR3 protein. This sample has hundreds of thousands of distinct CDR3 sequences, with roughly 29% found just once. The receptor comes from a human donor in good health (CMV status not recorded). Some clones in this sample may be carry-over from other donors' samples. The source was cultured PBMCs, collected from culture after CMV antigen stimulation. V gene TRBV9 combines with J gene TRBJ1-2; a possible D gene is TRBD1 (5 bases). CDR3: CASSEGYTYGYTF. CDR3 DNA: TGTGCCAGCAGCGAGGGGTACACCTATGGCTACACCTTC.